A selection of T cell receptor beta chains follows, all from one sample in a study of OX40 agonist ivuxolimab in advanced cancers. TCRdb's table, derived via immunoSEQ multiplex PCR, lists solely in-frame clones and lacks some. The sample carries 9,500 to 15,000 clones, over 80% recorded once. Sequences were derived from CD4+ or CD8+ T cells sorted from blood, sampled in a trial of the OX40 agonist ivuxolimab. The receptors originated from an adult with an advanced solid tumor such as melanoma, head and neck, liver or kidney cancer. Both conserved end residues are part of each CDR3. A D gene is named only where the DNA matches it firmly. Rows may omit the clone size; those that give it use once, few, many or a size class.

size: once; D: .; J: TRBJ2-7; V: TRBV9; CDR3: CASSPGDRESGEQYF; DNA: TGTGCCAGCAGCCCGGGGGACCGGGAATCGGGCGAGCAGTACTTC
size: .; D: .; J: TRBJ1-3; V: TRBV4-3; CDR3: CASSPEGGKGNTIYF; DNA: TGCGCCAGCAGCCCAGAGGGGGGGAAAGGAAACACCATATATTTT
size: .; D: .; J: TRBJ2-2; V: TRBV27; CDR3: CASSLFGTQTGELFF; DNA: TGTGCCAGCAGTTTATTCGGGACACAGACCGGGGAGCTGTTTTTT
size: .; D: .; J: TRBJ2-1; V: TRBV7-2; CDR3: CASSFTESSYNEQFF; DNA: TGTGCCAGCAGCTTCACTGAAAGCTCCTACAATGAGCAGTTCTTC
size: .; D: TRBD1; J: TRBJ2-7; V: TRBV5-4; CDR3: CASSFPGTGVYEQYF; DNA: TGTGCCAGCAGCTTCCCCGGGACAGGGGTCTACGAGCAGTACTTC
size: .; D: .; J: TRBJ2-1; V: TRBV9; CDR3: CASSARLGNSYNEQFF; DNA: TGTGCCAGCAGCGCCCGCTTAGGGAACTCCTACAATGAGCAGTTCTTC
size: .; D: .; J: TRBJ2-7; V: TRBV29-1; CDR3: CSVEGASSFAYEQYF; DNA: TGCAGCGTTGAAGGGGCCAGTTCATTTGCCTACGAGCAGTACTTC
size: few; D: .; J: TRBJ2-6; V: TRBV2; CDR3: CASSERVGVSGANVLTF; DNA: TGTGCCAGCAGTGAACGGGTAGGGGTCTCTGGGGCCAACGTCCTGACTTTC
size: .; D: TRBD1; J: TRBJ2-3; V: TRBV7-9; CDR3: CASSPGQASTDTQYF; DNA: TGTGCCAGCAGCCCTGGACAGGCTAGCACAGATACGCAGTATTTT
size: .; D: TRBD1; J: TRBJ2-6; V: TRBV30; CDR3: CAWSVPETGEVNVLTF; DNA: TGTGCCTGGAGTGTACCGGAGACAGGGGAGGTCAACGTCCTGACTTTC
size: .; D: .; J: TRBJ2-7; V: TRBV26; CDR3: CASSLGGGEQYF; DNA: TGTGCCAGCAGTTTAGGGGGTGGCGAGCAGTACTTC
size: once; D: .; J: TRBJ1-2; V: TRBV27; CDR3: CASSLGFNYGYTF; DNA: TGTGCCAGCAGTTTAGGTTTTAACTATGGCTACACCTTC
size: .; D: TRBD2; J: TRBJ2-2; V: TRBV9; CDR3: CASSPSGRWGGELFF; DNA: TGTGCCAGCAGCCCCAGCGGGAGATGGGGCGGGGAGCTGTTTTTT
size: once; D: .; J: TRBJ2-3; V: TRBV20-1; CDR3: CSARSVTQYF; DNA: TGCAGTGCTAGAAGCGTGACGCAGTATTTT
size: .; D: .; J: TRBJ2-7; V: TRBV4-1; CDR3: CASSHGDPYEQYF; DNA: TGCGCCAGCAGCCACGGTGACCCCTACGAGCAGTACTTC
size: .; D: .; J: TRBJ2-7; V: TRBV6-8; CDR3: CASSYSGNYEQYF; DNA: TGTGCCAGCAGTTACTCAGGGAACTACGAGCAGTACTTC
size: .; D: .; J: TRBJ2-5; V: TRBV27; CDR3: CASSLMGGPQETQYF; DNA: TGTGCCAGCAGTTTAATGGGCGGACCCCAAGAGACCCAGTACTTC
size: few; D: TRBD2; J: TRBJ2-3; V: TRBV4-1; CDR3: CASSQDWLAGGTDTQYF; DNA: TGCGCCAGCAGCCAAGACTGGCTAGCGGGGGGCACAGATACGCAGTATTTT
size: .; D: TRBD1; J: TRBJ2-7; V: TRBV5-1; CDR3: CASSFRAGGGYEQYF; DNA: TGCGCCAGCAGCTTTAGGGCAGGGGGTGGCTACGAGCAGTACTTC
size: .; D: TRBD2; J: TRBJ2-2; V: TRBV7-8; CDR3: CASSWGSGRTGELFF; DNA: TGTGCCAGCAGCTGGGGTAGCGGGAGGACCGGGGAGCTGTTTTTT
size: once; D: TRBD1; J: TRBJ2-3; V: TRBV2; CDR3: CASLQGATSTDTQYF; DNA: TGTGCCAGCTTACAGGGGGCAACCAGCACAGATACGCAGTATTTT
size: .; D: .; J: TRBJ2-5; V: TRBV30; CDR3: CAWSPPPGARRETQYF; DNA: TGTGCCTGGAGTCCCCCCCCCGGCGCCCGCCGGGAGACCCAGTACTTC
size: .; D: .; J: TRBJ1-2; V: TRBV5-6; CDR3: CASTTLGDANYGYTF; DNA: TGTGCCAGCACCACCCTAGGGGACGCTAACTATGGCTACACCTTC
size: .; D: TRBD1; J: TRBJ2-7; V: TRBV5-8; CDR3: CASSWTGGKWYEQYF; DNA: TGTGCCAGCAGCTGGACAGGGGGGAAATGGTACGAGCAGTACTTC
size: few; D: TRBD1; J: TRBJ2-7; V: TRBV5-1; CDR3: CASSLGQGVYYEQYF; DNA: TGCGCCAGCAGCTTGGGACAGGGGGTGTACTACGAGCAGTACTTC
size: few; D: .; J: TRBJ2-2; V: TRBV30; CDR3: CAWSVAWNTGELFF; DNA: TGTGCCTGGAGTGTAGCATGGAACACCGGGGAGCTGTTTTTT
size: .; D: .; J: TRBJ1-5; V: TRBV6-1; CDR3: CASSQPGQNQPQHF; DNA: TGTGCCAGCAGTCAACCGGGTCAAAATCAGCCCCAGCATTTT
size: few; D: .; J: TRBJ2-7; V: TRBV27; CDR3: CASSLAPRGGTAYEQYF; DNA: TGTGCCAGCAGTTTGGCCCCGAGGGGCGGGACCGCCTACGAGCAGTACTTC
size: .; D: .; J: TRBJ1-5; V: TRBV5-4; CDR3: CASSLDPLEPGNQPQHF; DNA: TGTGCCAGCAGCTTGGACCCCTTGGAGCCCGGCAATCAGCCCCAGCATTTT
size: .; D: .; J: TRBJ2-7; V: TRBV5-8; CDR3: CASNRESTYEQYF; DNA: TGTGCCAGCAACCGGGAGAGTACCTACGAGCAGTACTTC
size: once; D: .; J: TRBJ2-7; V: TRBV7-6; CDR3: CASSLGGWGNEQYF; DNA: TGTGCCAGCAGCTTAGGGGGGTGGGGGAACGAGCAGTACTTC
size: .; D: TRBD1; J: TRBJ1-6; V: TRBV5-4; CDR3: CASSQGQGGGGNSPLHF; DNA: TGTGCCAGCAGCCAAGGACAGGGCGGGGGAGGTAATTCACCCCTCCACTTT
size: few; D: .; J: TRBJ1-1; V: TRBV10-1; CDR3: CASSESGLNTEAFF; DNA: TGCGCCAGCAGTGAGTCGGGACTGAACACTGAAGCTTTCTTT
size: .; D: .; J: TRBJ1-1; V: TRBV14; CDR3: CASSQTGIEAFF; DNA: TGTGCCAGCAGCCAAACAGGGATAGAAGCTTTCTTT
size: few; D: TRBD2; J: TRBJ2-1; V: TRBV27; CDR3: CASSFLLAGAHEQFF; DNA: TGTGCCAGCAGTTTCTTGCTAGCGGGGGCCCATGAGCAGTTCTTC
size: .; D: TRBD2; J: TRBJ2-1; V: TRBV7-8; CDR3: CASSQREGLYNEQFF; DNA: TGTGCCAGCAGCCAGCGGGAGGGCCTTTACAATGAGCAGTTCTTC
size: .; D: .; J: TRBJ1-3; V: TRBV7-2; CDR3: CASSLNGNTIYF; DNA: TGTGCCAGCAGCTTAAATGGAAACACCATATATTTT